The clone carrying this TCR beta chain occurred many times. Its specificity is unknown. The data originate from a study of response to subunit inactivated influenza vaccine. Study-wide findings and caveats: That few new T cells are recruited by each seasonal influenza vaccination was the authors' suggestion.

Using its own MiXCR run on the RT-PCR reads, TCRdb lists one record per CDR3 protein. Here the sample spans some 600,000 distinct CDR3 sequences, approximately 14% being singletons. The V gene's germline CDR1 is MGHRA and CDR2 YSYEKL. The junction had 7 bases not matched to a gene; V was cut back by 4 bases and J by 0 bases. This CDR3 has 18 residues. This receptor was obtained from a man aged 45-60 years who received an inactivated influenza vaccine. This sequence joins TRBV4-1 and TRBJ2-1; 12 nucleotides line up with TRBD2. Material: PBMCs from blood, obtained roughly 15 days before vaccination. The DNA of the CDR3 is TGCGCCAGCAGCCTTAGGACTAGCGGGGCTCCCTCCTACAATGAGCAGTTCTTC. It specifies CASSLRTSGAPSYNEQFF.